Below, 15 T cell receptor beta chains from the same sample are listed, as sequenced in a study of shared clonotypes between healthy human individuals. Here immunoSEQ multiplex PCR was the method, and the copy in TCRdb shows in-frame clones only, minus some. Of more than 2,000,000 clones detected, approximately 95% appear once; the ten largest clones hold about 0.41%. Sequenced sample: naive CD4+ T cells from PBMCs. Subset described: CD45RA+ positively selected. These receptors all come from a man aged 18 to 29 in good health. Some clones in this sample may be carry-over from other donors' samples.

This CDR3 is CASSPGISGNTIYF. CDR3 coding DNA: TGTGCCAGTAGTCCGGGGATTTCAGGAAACACCATATATTTT. The chain employs TRBV19 and TRBJ1-3; D call uncertain. Trimming removed 5 bases at V and 4 bases at J, with 12 bases between. Germline values: CDR1 LNHDA, CDR2 SQIVND (reference sequence). This CDR3 region has 14 residues.

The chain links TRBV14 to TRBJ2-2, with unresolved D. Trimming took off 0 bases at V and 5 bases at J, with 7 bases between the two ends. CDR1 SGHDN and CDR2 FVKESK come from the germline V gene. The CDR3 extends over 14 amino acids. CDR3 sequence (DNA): TGTGCCAGCAGCCAAGACATGCCTACCGGGGAGCTGTTTTTT. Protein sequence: CASSQDMPTGELFF.

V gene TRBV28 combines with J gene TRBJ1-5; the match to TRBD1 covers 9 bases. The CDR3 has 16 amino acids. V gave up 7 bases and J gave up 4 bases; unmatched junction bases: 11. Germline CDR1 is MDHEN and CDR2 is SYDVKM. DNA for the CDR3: TGTGCCAGCACCCAATTGGGACAGGGTGGAAATCAGCCCCAGCATTTT. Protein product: CASTQLGQGGNQPQHF.

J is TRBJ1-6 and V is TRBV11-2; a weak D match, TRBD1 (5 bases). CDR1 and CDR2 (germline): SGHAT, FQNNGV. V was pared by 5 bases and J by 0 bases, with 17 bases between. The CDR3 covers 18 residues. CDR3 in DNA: TGTGCCAGCAGCCCCGGGACTCCCAGGAGCTCCTATAATTCACCCCTCCACTTT. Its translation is CASSPGTPRSSYNSPLHF.

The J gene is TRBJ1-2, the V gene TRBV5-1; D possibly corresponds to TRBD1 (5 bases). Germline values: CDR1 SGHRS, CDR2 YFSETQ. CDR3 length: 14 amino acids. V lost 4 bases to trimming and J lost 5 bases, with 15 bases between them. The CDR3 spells CASSRDRGVYGYTF. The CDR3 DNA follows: TGCGCCAGCAGCCGGGACCGGGGGGTATATGGCTACACCTTC.

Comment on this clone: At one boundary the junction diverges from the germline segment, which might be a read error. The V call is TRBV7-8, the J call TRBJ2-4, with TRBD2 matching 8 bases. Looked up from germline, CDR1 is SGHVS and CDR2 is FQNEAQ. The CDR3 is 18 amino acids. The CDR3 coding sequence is TGTGCCAGCAGCATAGCGGGGTACTTATTATTAGCCAAAAACATTCAGTACTTC. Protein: CASSIAGYLLLAKNIQYF.

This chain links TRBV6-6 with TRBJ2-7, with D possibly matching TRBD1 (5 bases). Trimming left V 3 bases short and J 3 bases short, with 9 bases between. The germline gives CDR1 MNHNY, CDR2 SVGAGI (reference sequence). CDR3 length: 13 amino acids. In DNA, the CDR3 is TGTGCCAGCAGTTATGACAGAAACTACGAGCAGTACTTC. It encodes CASSYDRNYEQYF.

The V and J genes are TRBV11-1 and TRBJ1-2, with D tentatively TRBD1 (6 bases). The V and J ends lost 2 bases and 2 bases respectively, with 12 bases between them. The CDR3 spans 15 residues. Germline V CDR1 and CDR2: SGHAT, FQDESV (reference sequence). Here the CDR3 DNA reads TGTGCCAGCAGCTTATCATCAGGGGAAAACTATGGCTACACCTTC. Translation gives CASSLSSGENYGYTF.

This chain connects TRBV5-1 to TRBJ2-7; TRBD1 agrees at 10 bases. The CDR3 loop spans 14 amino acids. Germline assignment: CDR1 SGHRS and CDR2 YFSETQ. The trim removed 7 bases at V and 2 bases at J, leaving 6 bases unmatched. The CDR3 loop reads CASARDRGTYEQYF. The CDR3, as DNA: TGCGCCAGCGCCCGGGACAGGGGTACCTACGAGCAGTACTTC.

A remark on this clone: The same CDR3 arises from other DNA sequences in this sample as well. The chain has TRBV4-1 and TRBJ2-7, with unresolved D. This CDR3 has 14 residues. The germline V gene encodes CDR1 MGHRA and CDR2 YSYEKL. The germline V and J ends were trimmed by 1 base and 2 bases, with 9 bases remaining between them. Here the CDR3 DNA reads TGCGCCAGCAGCCAAGTGGCAGGTACCTACGAGCAGTACTTC. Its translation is CASSQVAGTYEQYF.

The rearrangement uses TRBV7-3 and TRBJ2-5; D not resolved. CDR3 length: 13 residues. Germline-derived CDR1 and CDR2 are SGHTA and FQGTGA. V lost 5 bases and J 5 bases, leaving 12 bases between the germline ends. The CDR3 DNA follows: TGTGCCAGCAGCATTAGGAGTCGGGAGACCCAGTACTTC. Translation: CASSIRSRETQYF.

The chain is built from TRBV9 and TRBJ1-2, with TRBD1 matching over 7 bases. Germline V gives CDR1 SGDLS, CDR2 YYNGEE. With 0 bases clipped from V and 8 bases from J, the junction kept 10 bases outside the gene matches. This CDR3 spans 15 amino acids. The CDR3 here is CASSVAGDRYSGYTF. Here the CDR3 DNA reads TGTGCCAGCAGCGTAGCTGGGGACAGATATTCAGGCTACACCTTC.

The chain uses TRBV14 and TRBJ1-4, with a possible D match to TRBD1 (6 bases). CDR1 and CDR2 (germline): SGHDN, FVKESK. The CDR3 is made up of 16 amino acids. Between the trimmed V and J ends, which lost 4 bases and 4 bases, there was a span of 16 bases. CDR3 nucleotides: TGTGCCAGCAGCCGACCCCTACAGGGTGGTAATGAAAAACTGTTTTTT. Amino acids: CASSRPLQGGNEKLFF.

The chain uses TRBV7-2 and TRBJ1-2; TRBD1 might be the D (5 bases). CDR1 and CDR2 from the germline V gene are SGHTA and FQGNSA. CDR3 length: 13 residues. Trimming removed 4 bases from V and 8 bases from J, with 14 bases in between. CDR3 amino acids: CASSSQTRDGYTF. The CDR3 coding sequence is TGTGCCAGCAGCTCCCAGACCAGGGACGGCTACACCTTC.

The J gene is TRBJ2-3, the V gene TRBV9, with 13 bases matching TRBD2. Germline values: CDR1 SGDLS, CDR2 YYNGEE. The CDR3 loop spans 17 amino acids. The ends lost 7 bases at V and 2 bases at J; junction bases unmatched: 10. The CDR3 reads CASSLWTSGSNTDTQYF. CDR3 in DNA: TGTGCCAGCTCGCTCTGGACTAGCGGGAGCAACACAGATACGCAGTATTTT.